The 17 T cell receptor beta chains presented below share a single source sample, sequenced in a study of blood T cell repertoires in COVID-19. Produced via immunoSEQ multiplex PCR; TCRdb's table is partial and in-frame only. The sample contains 130,000 to 150,000 clones, roughly 76% of which appear only once. The sample taken for sequencing was peripheral blood. Receptors originate from a human donor with acute or convalescent COVID-19. The donor label of this sample is uncertain.

In this sample, this clone turned up a few times. The gene calls are TRBV6-5 and TRBJ1-2; a possible D gene is TRBD1 (6 bases). The V gene lost 9 bases and the J gene lost 2 bases, with 13 bases spanning the gap. Germline V lookup: CDR1 MNHEY, CDR2 SVGAGI. The CDR3 length is 13 residues. CDR3 amino acids: CARNPTGNYGYTF. Here the CDR3 DNA reads TGTGCCAGAAACCCCACAGGGAACTATGGCTACACCTTC.

This chain joins TRBV18 and TRBJ2-1; D is unclear. The germline V and J ends were trimmed by 6 bases and 8 bases, with 11 bases remaining between them. This CDR3 spans 12 amino acids. Germline V CDR1 and CDR2: KGHSH, LQKENI. CDR3 coding DNA: TGTGCCAGCTCCAGAGGCCGAGATGAGCAGTTCTTC. Its protein is CASSRGRDEQFF.

To note about this clone: A read error may account for a junction end that differs from germline. This same CDR3 is encoded by further DNA sequences in the sample. This chain's CDR3 is CASSLDRNTEAFF. The CDR3, as DNA: TGTGCCAGCAGTTTGGACAGAAACACTGAAGCTTTCTTT. The rearrangement joins TRBV5-4 to TRBJ1-1; possible D gene TRBD1, 6 bases. The CDR3 consists of 13 residues. Germline-derived CDR1 and CDR2 are SGHNT and YYREEE (reference sequence). Using reference TRBV5-4 and TRBJ1-1 for the parts outside the CDR3, the full variable domain is ETGVTQSPTHLIKTRGQQVTLRCSSQSGHNTVSWYQQALGQGPQFIFQYYREEENGRGNFPPRFSGLQFPNYSSELNVNALELDDSALYLCASSLDRNTEAFFGQGTRLTVV.

This chain connects TRBV5-1 to TRBJ1-4, with D unclear. CDR3 length equals 15 residues. CDR1 is SGHRS and CDR2 is YFSETQ in the germline V gene. V dropped 0 bases and J dropped 3 bases, with 9 bases sitting between them. The CDR3 is CASSLAAGSNEKLFF. Here the CDR3 DNA reads TGCGCCAGCAGCTTGGCAGCGGGGTCTAATGAAAAACTGTTTTTT.

The CDR3 loop is CASSYGSRGAGAEAFF. DNA for the CDR3: TGTGCCAGCAGTTACGGCTCGCGGGGGGCTGGGGCTGAAGCTTTCTTT. J is TRBJ1-1 and V is TRBV6-5; D might be TRBD1 (6 bases). V was trimmed by 2 bases and J by 6 bases, leaving 19 bases between them. Per germline, CDR1 MNHEY and CDR2 SVGAGI. The CDR3 runs to 16 residues.

This chain connects TRBV5-1 to TRBJ1-3, with 8 nucleotides matching TRBD1. J gave up 8 bases and V 3 bases, and 10 bases lay outside the gene matches. CDR3 length equals 15 residues. From germline, CDR1 is SGHRS and CDR2 YFSETQ. DNA of the CDR3: TGCGCCAGCAGCTACCTCGGGGACAGGATGGACACCATATATTTT. It yields the protein CASSYLGDRMDTIYF.

The chain uses TRBV24-1 and TRBJ1-4; 7 positions agree with TRBD1. This CDR3 is 16 amino acids long. V lost 4 bases and J lost 3; bases outside the gene matches: 7. Looked up from germline, CDR1 is KGHDR and CDR2 is SFDVKD. CDR3 sequence (DNA): TGTGCCACCAGTGACGGGACAGCCTCTTCTAATGAAAAACTGTTTTTT. This gives the protein CATSDGTASSNEKLFF.

The chain employs TRBV30 and TRBJ1-2, with TRBD1 matching 7 bases. Germline-derived CDR1 and CDR2 are GTSNPN and SVGIG (reference sequence). This CDR3 has 14 residues. The trim removed 3 bases at V and 2 bases at J, leaving 6 bases unmatched. The CDR3 coding sequence is TGTGCCTGGAGCGGACAGGTCCAGAACTATGGCTACACCTTC. This gives the protein CAWSGQVQNYGYTF.

This clone came up a few times. CDR3: CATSPGLAANTGELFF. CDR3 nucleotides: TGTGCCACCTCGCCGGGACTAGCGGCGAACACCGGGGAGCTGTTTTTT. The chain is built from TRBV7-9 and TRBJ2-2, with 11 positions matching TRBD2. Trimming cost V 10 bases and J 0 bases; bases outside gene matches: 7. The CDR3 extends over 16 amino acids. CDR1 and CDR2 from the germline V gene are SEHNR and FQNEAQ (reference sequence). The full variable domain, with the rest looked up from reference TRBV7-9 and TRBJ2-2, is DTGVSQNPRHKITKRGQNVTFRCDPISEHNRLYWYRQTLGQGPEFLTYFQNEAQLEKSRLLSDRFSAERPKGSFSTLEIQRTEQGDSAMYLCATSPGLAANTGELFFGEGSRLTVL.

This clone appeared a single time. V usage is TRBV14 and J usage is TRBJ1-1, with D unresolved. V was pared by 4 bases and J by 0 bases, with 6 bases between. The CDR3 sequence is 13 residues long. The germline CDR1 and CDR2 sequences are SGHDN and FVKESK. CDR3 region: CASSPQMNTEAFF. CDR3 sequence (DNA): TGTGCCAGCAGCCCCCAAATGAACACTGAAGCTTTCTTT.

The chain is built from TRBV12-3 or TRBV12-4 and TRBJ1-1, with D perhaps TRBD1 (6 bases). This CDR3 region has 13 residues. Trimming took off 5 bases at V and 6 bases at J, with 13 bases between the two ends. The CDR3 DNA reads as TGTGCCAGCAGTCTAACAGGGAGGGCTGAAGCTTTCTTT. Amino acid sequence: CASSLTGRAEAFF.

V gene TRBV6-5 combines with J gene TRBJ1-1; TRBD1 is a possible D gene (6 bases). From germline, CDR1 is MNHEY and CDR2 SVGAGI. The V end lost 8 bases, the J end lost 2 bases, and 12 bases lay between the germline ends. This CDR3 has 13 residues. The CDR3 DNA reads as TGTGCCAGCCGTTCGGGGGGCAACACTGAAGCTTTCTTT. It codes for CASRSGGNTEAFF.

Here the CDR3 DNA reads TGTGCCAGCAGCCACCGAGCGGGGTTCACAGATACGCAGTATTTT. This gives the protein CASSHRAGFTDTQYF. The rearrangement links TRBV3-1 (or the pseudogene TRBV3-2) to TRBJ2-3; 7 bases align to TRBD2. V lost 3 bases to trimming and J lost 2 bases; unmatched junction nucleotides: 5. The CDR3 sequence is 15 residues long. Germline V gives CDR1 LGHDT, CDR2 YNNKEL (reference sequence).

The gene calls are TRBV19 and TRBJ2-7; maybe TRBD1 (5 bases). This CDR3 is 15 amino acids long. Germline values: CDR1 LNHDA, CDR2 SQIVND (reference sequence). V dropped 2 bases and J dropped 9 bases, with 20 bases sitting between them. The chain's CDR3 is CASSIKGQGAFAQYF. The CDR3 region has the DNA TGTGCCAGTAGTATAAAGGGCCAGGGCGCGTTTGCGCAGTACTTC.

The rearrangement joins TRBV9 to TRBJ1-2, with 9 bases fitting TRBD1. CDR1 is SGDLS, CDR2 YYNGEE, per germline. This CDR3 has 21 amino acids. V lost 4 bases to trimming and J lost 3 bases; unmatched junction nucleotides: 25. The CDR3 region has the DNA TGTGCCAGCAGCTTATCCGCCGCTAAAAGATACCGGGACAGGGATGACTATGGCTACACCTTC. This gives the protein CASSLSAAKRYRDRDDYGYTF.

The V and J genes are TRBV5-5 and TRBJ2-7, with 8 nucleotides matching TRBD2. The CDR3 has 16 residues. Trimming at V came to 0 bases and at J to 4 bases, leaving 9 bases not matched to a gene. In germline, CDR1 is SGHKS, CDR2 YYEKEE (reference sequence). As DNA, the CDR3 is TGTGCCAGCAGCTTGGCATCTAGCGGGCTTTTTTACGAGCAGTACTTC. Encoded protein: CASSLASSGLFYEQYF.

In its sample, this clone was seen once. The chain employs TRBV5-8 and TRBJ1-1; D unresolved. Looked up from germline, CDR1 is SGHTS and CDR2 is YDEGEE. This CDR3 has 14 residues. Trimming took 0 bases from V and 3 from J, leaving 9 bases between them. CDR3 DNA: TGTGCCAGCAGCTTGGTGGTGGGAGACACTGAAGCTTTCTTT. Translated, it gives CASSLVVGDTEAFF. Full variable domain (rest looked up from reference TRBV5-8 and TRBJ1-1): EAGVTQSPTHLIKTRGQQATLRCSPISGHTSVYWYQQALGLGLQFLLWYDEGEERNRGNFPPRFSGRQFPNYSSELNVNALELEDSALYLCASSLVVGDTEAFFGQGTRLTVV.